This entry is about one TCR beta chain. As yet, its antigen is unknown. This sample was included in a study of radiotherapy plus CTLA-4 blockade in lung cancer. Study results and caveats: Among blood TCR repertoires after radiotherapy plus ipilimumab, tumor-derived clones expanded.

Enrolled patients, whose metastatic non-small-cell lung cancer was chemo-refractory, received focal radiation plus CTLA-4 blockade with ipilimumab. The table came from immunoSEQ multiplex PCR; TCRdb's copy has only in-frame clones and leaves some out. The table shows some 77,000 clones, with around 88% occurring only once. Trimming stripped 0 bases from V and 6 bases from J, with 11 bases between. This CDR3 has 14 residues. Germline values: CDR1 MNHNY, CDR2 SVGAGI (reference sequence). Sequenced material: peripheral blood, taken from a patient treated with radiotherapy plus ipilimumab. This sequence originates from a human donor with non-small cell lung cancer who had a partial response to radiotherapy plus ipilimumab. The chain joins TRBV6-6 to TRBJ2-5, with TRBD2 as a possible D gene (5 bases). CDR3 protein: CASSYSTLAQTQYF. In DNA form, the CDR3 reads TGTGCCAGCAGTTACTCGACCCTAGCTCAGACCCAGTACTTC.